This passage covers 26 T cell receptor beta chains from one sample sequenced in a study of CD8+ T cells in alopecia areata. Following RNA extraction, reverse transcription yielded cDNA that acted as the sequencing template. Clones were sequenced by immunoSEQ multiplex PCR, and TCRdb holds only the in-frame ones, with some missing. The data contain about 140,000 clones, approximately 60% of them singletons. Sequenced input: CD8+ T cells sorted from blood. The receptors derive from a human donor in good health.

The chain carries TRBV4-1 and TRBJ1-1, with D unresolved. The CDR3 runs 14 residues. The V gene lost 1 base and the J gene lost 0 bases, with 6 bases spanning the gap. Germline CDR1 MGHRA, CDR2 YSYEKL. The CDR3 DNA reads as TGCGCCAGCAGCCAAGGGGATTTGAACACTGAAGCTTTCTTT. This codes for CASSQGDLNTEAFF.

This clone showed up just a few times. The V and J genes are TRBV20-1 and TRBJ1-2, with TRBD1 matching 7 bases. V dropped 2 bases and J dropped 11; count of bases not matched to a gene: 5. Germline V gene data show CDR1 as DFQATT and CDR2 as SNEGSKA (reference sequence). The CDR3 runs to 11 residues. The CDR3 sequence is CSARPGTAYTF. The CDR3 DNA sequence: TGCAGTGCTAGACCTGGGACAGCGTACACCTTC.

The V call is TRBV29-1, the J call TRBJ2-1, with unresolved D. This CDR3 is built from 11 residues. Germline CDR1 is SQVTM and CDR2 is ANQGSEA. V dropped 7 bases and J dropped 0 bases, with 4 bases sitting between them. CDR3 amino acids: CSGFSYNEQFF. The CDR3 DNA reads as TGCAGCGGCTTCTCCTACAATGAGCAGTTCTTC.

CDR3 DNA: TGTGCCAGCAGTATCACTAGCGGGTTGAACGAGCAGTACTTC. Translation: CASSITSGLNEQYF. The chain joins TRBV27 to TRBJ2-7, with 9 positions matching TRBD2. Germline lookup yields CDR1 MNHEY and CDR2 SMNVEV (reference sequence). The CDR3 contains 14 residues. V was clipped by 5 bases and J by 5 bases; unmatched bases: 7.

V gene TRBV9 combines with J gene TRBJ1-5, with D hard to call. This CDR3 region has 14 residues. Between the trimmed V and J ends, which lost 6 bases and 2 bases, there was a span of 12 bases. From germline, CDR1 is SGDLS and CDR2 YYNGEE. DNA of the CDR3: TGTGCCAGCACCCCTGGTTGGGGCAATCAGCCCCAGCATTTT. Amino acid sequence: CASTPGWGNQPQHF.

The V call is TRBV5-4, the J call TRBJ1-4; D is unclear. Trimming left V 4 bases short and J 6 bases short, with 7 bases between. The germline V gene encodes CDR1 SGHNT and CDR2 YYREEE (reference sequence). The length of the CDR3 is 12 residues. CDR3 coding DNA: TGTGCCAGCAGCGCGGCGGATGAAAAACTGTTTTTT. Translating gives CASSAADEKLFF.

With regard to this clone: One end of the junction is discordant with germline, which a read error may explain. V usage is TRBV25-1 and J usage is TRBJ2-7, with 8 bases that match TRBD1. Per the germline V gene, CDR1 is MGHDK and CDR2 is SYGVNS. The CDR3 is 14 residues long. The CDR3 coding sequence is TGTGCCAGCAGTGACGTGGACAGGGTTTCGAACTTGGACTTC. Residues: CASSDVDRVSNLDF.

The rearrangement uses TRBV5-6 and TRBJ1-1; D is uncertain. V lost 0 bases to trimming and J lost 7 bases, with 16 bases between them. Germline-derived CDR1 and CDR2 are SGHDT and YYEEEE. The CDR3 has 15 residues. The CDR3 coding sequence is TGTGCCAGCAGCTTGGGGGCCAGTGAAGGTAATGAAGCTTTCTTT. Translating it yields CASSLGASEGNEAFF.

CDR3 in amino acids: CASSPSGQEAFF. The CDR3 region has the DNA TGTGCCAGCAGCCCGTCGGGACAGGAAGCTTTCTTT. The gene calls are TRBV5-6 and TRBJ1-1, with 7 positions matching TRBD1. The CDR3 extends over 12 amino acids. Per the germline V gene, CDR1 is SGHDT and CDR2 is YYEEEE. The ends lost 4 bases at V and 8 bases at J; junction bases unmatched: 5.

The genes are TRBV5-4 and TRBJ2-3, with 9 bases fitting TRBD2. The CDR3 runs to 14 residues. The V gene's germline CDR1 is SGHNT and CDR2 YYREEE (reference sequence). V gave up 1 base and J gave up 3 bases; unmatched junction bases: 0. CDR3 DNA: TGTGCCAGCAGCTTGAGCGGGAGGACAGATACGCAGTATTTT. This encodes CASSLSGRTDTQYF.

Only a few counts were recorded for this clone. The V call is TRBV7-9, the J call TRBJ1-1; TRBD1 aligns across 10 bases. This CDR3 spans 14 amino acids. In germline, CDR1 is SEHNR, CDR2 FQNEAQ (reference sequence). V lost 7 bases to trimming and J lost 6 bases; unmatched junction nucleotides: 8. For the CDR3, the DNA is TGTGCCAGCACTGGGGACAGGGGAGGTGCTGAAGCTTTCTTT. Protein sequence: CASTGDRGGAEAFF.

The chain joins TRBV2 to TRBJ2-7; no reliable D call. This CDR3 is built from 10 residues. Germline V CDR1 and CDR2: SNHLY, FYNNEI. The V end was cut by 5 bases, the J end by 3 bases, with 2 bases between. Here the CDR3 DNA reads TGTGCCAGCAGTATCTACGAGCAGTACTTC. It codes for CASSIYEQYF.

The chain uses TRBV27 and TRBJ2-2; 12 bases match TRBD2. The CDR3 sequence is 17 residues long. Germline V gene data show CDR1 as MNHEY and CDR2 as SMNVEV (reference sequence). V trimming: 1 base; J trimming: 3 bases; junction bases outside the gene matches: 3. For the CDR3, the DNA is TGTGCCAGCAGTTTATGGCTAGCGGGAGGGGACACCGGGGAGCTGTTTTTT. Its protein is CASSLWLAGGDTGELFF.

The chain has TRBV4-2 and TRBJ2-2, with D uncertain. This CDR3 is built from 15 residues. V was shortened by 0 bases and J by 4 bases, with 9 bases between the two germline ends. Germline values: CDR1 LGHNA, CDR2 YNFKEQ. This CDR3 reads CASSQEAGVTGELFF. The CDR3 DNA is TGTGCCAGCAGCCAAGAGGCTGGGGTCACCGGGGAGCTGTTTTTT.

This clone has more than one count but fewer than ten. The V call is TRBV4-1, the J call TRBJ2-2, with a possible D match to TRBD1 (6 bases). The CDR3 loop spans 14 amino acids. Germline V CDR1 and CDR2: MGHRA, YSYEKL. Between the trimmed V and J ends, which lost 11 bases and 1 base, there was a span of 14 bases. CDR3 region: CAAAQGRNTGELFF. CDR3 in DNA: TGCGCCGCGGCCCAGGGGAGGAACACCGGGGAGCTGTTTTTT.

In this sample, this clone turned up a few times. The rearrangement joins TRBV5-5 to TRBJ2-3; 8 bases fit TRBD1. The CDR3 is 11 amino acids. V shed 6 bases, J shed 14 bases, and the junction held 8 bases outside the gene matches. CDR1 is SGHKS and CDR2 is YYEKEE in the germline V gene (reference sequence). This chain's CDR3 is CASIGTGIWYF. In nucleotides, the CDR3 is TGTGCCAGCATCGGGACAGGAATTTGGTATTTT. Filled out from reference TRBV5-5 and TRBJ2-3, the complete variable domain reads DAGVTQSPTHLIKTRGQQVTLRCSPISGHKSVSWYQQVLGQGPQFIFQYYEKEERGRGNFPDRFSARQFPNYSSELNVNALLLGDSALYLCASIGTGIWYFGPGTRLTVL.

V usage is TRBV5-6 and J usage is TRBJ1-2; TRBD1 aligns across 8 bases. V lost 0 bases, J lost 8 bases, and 9 bases stayed unmatched. The CDR3 is 15 amino acids. Germline V gene data show CDR1 as SGHDT and CDR2 as YYEEEE. The CDR3 DNA follows: TGTGCCAGCAGCTTGGCTGACAGGGGTGATCGCGGCTACACCTTC. Amino acids: CASSLADRGDRGYTF.

This chain connects TRBV2 to TRBJ2-7; D ambiguous. CDR1 SNHLY and CDR2 FYNNEI come from the germline V gene. This CDR3 region has 15 residues. The ends were cut back, 2 bases at V and 3 bases at J, with 14 bases in the middle. In nucleotides, the CDR3 is TGTGCCAGCAGTGAAACAGTATTTAGAGTCTACGAGCAGTACTTC. This codes for CASSETVFRVYEQYF. The variable domain in full, completed from reference TRBV2 and TRBJ2-7, reads EPEVTQTPSHQVTQMGQEVILRCVPISNHLYFYWYRQILGQKVEFLVSFYNNEISEKSEIFDDQFSVERPDGSNFTLKIRSTKLEDSAMYFCASSETVFRVYEQYFGPGTRLTVT.

This chain uses TRBV29-1 with TRBJ2-7; D not certain. There are 11 residues in the CDR3. Germline V lookup: CDR1 SQVTM, CDR2 ANQGSEA. Trimming stripped 5 bases from V and 2 bases from J, with 7 bases between. The CDR3 nucleotides read TGCAGCGTTAGGGTCACCTACGAGCAGTACTTC. Translated: CSVRVTYEQYF.

This clone was detected once. V usage is TRBV27 and J usage is TRBJ2-7; no firm D call. The germline V and J ends were trimmed by 6 bases and 4 bases, with 19 bases remaining between them. CDR3 length equals 15 residues. The germline V gene has CDR1 MNHEY and CDR2 SMNVEV (reference sequence). The CDR3, as DNA: TGTGCCAGCAGCCACTCGGTAATGGGGTGGTACGAGCAGTACTTC. Amino acid sequence: CASSHSVMGWYEQYF.

CDR3 in DNA: TGTGCCAGCAGCCAAGATCGCGACCCCAGATATGAGCAGTTCTTC. This codes for CASSQDRDPRYEQFF. This chain links TRBV4-2 with TRBJ2-1; D gene unclear. The V gene lost 0 bases and the J gene lost 8 bases, with 14 bases spanning the gap. The CDR3 loop spans 15 amino acids. Per germline, CDR1 LGHNA and CDR2 YNFKEQ.

This clone has a handful of counts. The sample carries other DNA sequences with the same CDR3. The chain recombines TRBV29-1 with TRBJ2-7; no firm D call. The CDR3 contains 14 residues. The ends were cut back, 1 base at V and 0 bases at J, with 10 bases in the middle. Per germline, CDR1 SQVTM and CDR2 ANQGSEA. CDR3 region: CSVEVRALSYEQYF. CDR3 coding DNA: TGCAGCGTTGAAGTCCGAGCCCTCTCCTACGAGCAGTACTTC.

This clone came up once. The chain employs TRBV7-9 and TRBJ2-3, with 10 bases identical to TRBD2. The CDR3 length is 16 residues. The trim removed 2 bases at V and 5 bases at J, leaving 7 bases unmatched. Germline values: CDR1 SEHNR, CDR2 FQNEAQ (reference sequence). CDR3 protein: CASSLPSGRAVDTQYF. CDR3 in DNA: TGTGCCAGCAGCTTACCAAGCGGGAGGGCCGTAGATACGCAGTATTTT.

The J gene is TRBJ1-2, the V gene TRBV29-1, with D perhaps matching TRBD1 (5 bases). The CDR3 runs to 13 residues. The germline V gene encodes CDR1 SQVTM and CDR2 ANQGSEA. The V and J ends lost 4 bases and 7 bases respectively, with 16 bases between them. CDR3 sequence (DNA): TGCAGCGTTGTGATTGTAGGGACGCCTGGCTACACCTTC. Translating gives CSVVIVGTPGYTF.

This clone turned up a few times. Within the sample, other DNA sequences also encode this same CDR3. The genes are TRBV5-6 and TRBJ2-7; D possibly uses TRBD1 or TRBD2 (5 bases each). Germline V gene lookup returns CDR1 SGHDT and CDR2 YYEEEE. The CDR3 consists of 14 residues. The V end lost 3 bases, the J end lost 2 bases, and 12 bases lay between the germline ends. The CDR3 sequence: CASSSGTGTYEQYF. CDR3 nucleotides: TGTGCCAGCAGCTCCGGGACGGGGACCTACGAGCAGTACTTC.

This chain uses TRBV5-6 with TRBJ2-1, with D uncertain. From germline, CDR1 is SGHDT and CDR2 YYEEEE. The V gene lost 1 base and the J gene lost 5 bases, with 7 bases spanning the gap. This CDR3 is 13 amino acids long. In nucleotides, the CDR3 is TGTGCCAGCAGCTTGTCGCAGGACAATGAGCAGTTCTTC. Translated, it gives CASSLSQDNEQFF.